This T cell receptor (beta chain) was obtained from a study of blood T cell repertoires in COVID-19. In the study overall: COVID-19 samples collected from the United States, Italy and Spain covered acute and convalescent phases. Sources were T cells, B-cell-depleted T cells, or PBMCs; the material itself was cDNA or gDNA.

In the authors' workflow: Amplifying reference gene primers gave estimates of nucleated cell counts. Some clones are missing from TCRdb's copy, which holds only in-frame ones; the method was immunoSEQ multiplex PCR. That table gives V, J and clone size, and the DNA gave D and trimming. The sample lists some 160,000 clones; under 90% were seen once. The TCR was taken from a woman at least 80 years old with acute or convalescent COVID-19. The sequencing input was peripheral blood.

CDR3 region: CASSGGNGETQYF. The CDR3 DNA reads TGTGCCAGCAGCGGAGGGAACGGGGAGACCCAGTACTTC. The chain recombines TRBV11-1 with TRBJ2-5, with D perhaps matching TRBD2 (6 bases). This CDR3 comprises 13 residues. Trimming took 5 bases from V and 5 from J, leaving 12 bases between them. Per germline, CDR1 SGHAT and CDR2 FQDESV (reference sequence).